The sample holds a few counts of the clone carrying this T cell receptor (beta chain). Its cognate antigen is unknown. TCRdb fed the reads into MiXCR, producing one record per CDR3 protein. The sample contains a few hundred thousand distinct CDR3 sequences, around 25% of which appear only once. This specimen belongs to a study of T cell repertoires in cytomegalovirus infection. Study details: Public TCR beta signatures were indicative of both CMV infection and a matching HLA type.

Trimming removed 0 bases at V and 4 bases at J, with 9 bases between. CDR1 KGHDR and CDR2 SFDVKD come from the germline V gene. The CDR3 runs 15 residues. Overall study findings and caveats: Public TCR beta family frequency separated CMV-and-HLA carriers, including in an independent cohort. Dominating the ex vivo response were TCR beta clonotypes that were CMV-specific and HLA-C-restricted.

The sequences come from cultured PBMCs, collected from culture after CMV antigen stimulation. This receptor was obtained from a human donor in good health (CMV status not recorded). Some clones in this sample may be carry-over from other donors' samples. The chain employs TRBV24-1 and TRBJ2-1; tentative D call: TRBD2 (5 bases). The DNA of the CDR3 is TGTGCCACCAGTGATTTGGGCGGGCAATACAATGAGCAGTTCTTC. Translated, it gives CATSDLGGQYNEQFF.